These 28 T cell receptor beta chains share one sample of origin, sequenced in a study of T cells after yellow fever vaccination. Via MiXCR, TCRdb re-called the 5' RACE reads, giving one row per CDR3 protein. The table includes about 10,000 distinct CDR3 sequences, around 4.8% detected once. This sample comprised PBMCs, either bulk or a sorted T-cell subset (CD4+, CD8+, memory, or dextramer-sorted; not recorded which), obtained around 16 days after the first yellow fever vaccination. The receptors here all came from a man younger than 35 who received the YFV17D yellow fever vaccine.

This clonotype is medium-sized. The rearrangement joins TRBV9 to TRBJ1-1; no definite D call. The CDR3 sequence is 13 residues long. Germline values: CDR1 SGDLS, CDR2 YYNGEE. Trimming removed 0 bases at V and 5 bases at J, with 8 bases between. CDR3 nucleotides: TGTGCCAGCAGCGTAGCTTTGGGAACTGAAGCTTTCTTT. Translating it yields CASSVALGTEAFF.

This clonotype has ten or more counts. The chain joins TRBV7-9 to TRBJ1-2; no clear D. The ends were cut back, 6 bases at V and 4 bases at J, with 18 bases in the middle. The CDR3 consists of 15 residues. Per the germline V gene, CDR1 is SEHNR and CDR2 is FQNEAQ (reference sequence). The chain's CDR3 is CASSSRPRESYGYTF. CDR3 nucleotides: TGTGCCAGCAGTTCCAGACCCCGTGAGAGCTATGGCTACACCTTC.

This clonotype is medium-sized. This sequence joins TRBV5-5 and TRBJ2-3; 8 bases align to TRBD2. V shed 4 bases, J shed 0 bases, and the junction held 10 bases outside the gene matches. This CDR3 has 17 residues. Per the germline V gene, CDR1 is SGHKS and CDR2 is YYEKEE (reference sequence). The CDR3 sequence: CASSPRGSGGSTDTQYF. As DNA, the CDR3 is TGTGCCAGCAGCCCCCGGGGAAGCGGGGGCAGCACAGATACGCAGTATTTT.

This clonotype rates as medium-sized (0.01 to 0.1%). This chain uses TRBV28 with TRBJ1-2; D call uncertain. V was shortened by 2 bases and J by 7 bases, with 8 bases between the two germline ends. Germline V lookup: CDR1 MDHEN, CDR2 SYDVKM. This CDR3 spans 12 amino acids. CDR3 bases: TGTGCCAGCAGTTTAATAATAGGTGGCTACACCTTC. Protein product: CASSLIIGGYTF.

This clonotype counts as medium-sized. The chain couples TRBV10-3 to TRBJ2-7; TRBD2 is a possible D gene (7 bases). The germline V gene encodes CDR1 ENHRY and CDR2 SYGVKD. This CDR3 is 13 amino acids long. With 8 bases removed from V and 5 bases from J, the gap between germline ends came to 16 bases. Written as DNA, the CDR3 is TGTGCCATCCATAAGGGGGGGGGCGACGAGCAGTACTTC. It specifies CAIHKGGGDEQYF.

By share of the sample, this clonotype is medium-sized. The rearrangement joins TRBV10-3 to TRBJ2-3; a possible D gene is TRBD1 (6 bases). Trimming shortened V by 8 bases and J by 7 bases, and 13 bases separated the two germline ends. Germline-derived CDR1 and CDR2 are ENHRY and SYGVKD. The CDR3 runs 12 residues. CDR3 residues: CAIANRVHTQYF. The CDR3 DNA reads TGTGCCATCGCCAACAGGGTGCATACGCAGTATTTT.

Relative to its sample, this clonotype is medium-sized. This chain uses TRBV29-1 with TRBJ1-4, with D perhaps TRBD1 (5 bases). Germline loops: CDR1 SQVTM, CDR2 ANQGSEA. V was shortened by 3 bases and J by 5 bases, with 10 bases between the two germline ends. This CDR3 has 13 residues. CDR3 loop: CSVEGLSNEKLFF. CDR3 nucleotide sequence: TGCAGCGTTGAGGGGCTTTCAAATGAAAAACTGTTTTTT.

This clonotype was detected many times. The rearrangement uses TRBV20-1 and TRBJ1-2, with a weak D call TRBD1 (6 bases). The V end was cut by 0 bases, the J end by 4 bases, with 12 bases between. This CDR3 contains 14 residues. Germline V lookup: CDR1 DFQATT, CDR2 SNEGSKA (reference sequence). In DNA, the CDR3 is TGCAGTGCTAGAGATCTGGGGGGCGGCTATGGCTACACCTTC. Protein product: CSARDLGGGYGYTF.

This clonotype rates as medium-sized. The J gene is TRBJ1-6, the V gene TRBV2; no firm D call. The length of the CDR3 is 10 residues. Trimming pared 8 bases from V and 15 bases from J, leaving 11 bases between. The germline gives CDR1 SNHLY, CDR2 FYNNEI. The CDR3 DNA sequence: TGTGCCAGCGCGGCTAATAGCCTCCACTTT. Its translation is CASAANSLHF.

By sample share, this clonotype is medium-sized. The chain employs TRBV5-1 and TRBJ2-1; 8 nucleotides align to TRBD2. CDR3 length equals 13 residues. Per the germline V gene, CDR1 is SGHRS and CDR2 is YFSETQ. The J segment lost 9 bases and the V segment lost 4 bases, leaving 6 bases of the junction unmatched. In DNA form, the CDR3 reads TGCGCCAGCAGCGTGACTAGCGTCCGTGAGCAGTTCTTC. Translating gives CASSVTSVREQFF.

In its sample, this clonotype was seen many times. The chain recombines TRBV19 with TRBJ1-4; D ambiguous. Trimming removed 3 bases at V and 5 bases at J, with 10 bases between. The CDR3 loop spans 14 amino acids. The germline CDR1 and CDR2 sequences are LNHDA and SQIVND (reference sequence). For the CDR3, the DNA is TGTGCCAGTAGTATCGGGAGACCAAATGAAAAACTGTTTTTT. It specifies CASSIGRPNEKLFF.

By frequency in the sample, this clonotype is medium-sized. This chain uses TRBV5-1 with TRBJ2-5; D is undetermined. V lost 1 base and J lost 5, with 3 bases in between. CDR1 and CDR2 from the germline V gene are SGHRS and YFSETQ. CDR3 length: 11 residues. The DNA for the CDR3 is TGCGCCAGCAGCTTGAAGGAGACCCAGTACTTC. Encoded protein: CASSLKETQYF.

This clonotype was counted many times. V is TRBV7-2 and J is TRBJ2-2; TRBD1 aligns across 8 bases. This CDR3 is built from 15 residues. Germline V lookup: CDR1 SGHTA, CDR2 FQGNSA. Trimming took 1 base from V and 5 from J; bases not matched to a gene: 3. In DNA form, the CDR3 reads TGTGCCAGCAGCTTAGGGACAGGGTTTACCGGGGAGCTGTTTTTT. It is translated as CASSLGTGFTGELFF.

Judged by abundance, this clonotype is medium-sized. This chain links TRBV7-6 with TRBJ2-1, with D tentatively TRBD1 or TRBD2 (5 bases each). The ends were cut back, 4 bases at V and 6 bases at J, with 16 bases in the middle. CDR1 is SGHVS, CDR2 FNYEAQ, per germline. This CDR3 region has 15 residues. Here the CDR3 reads CASSSPGSGSNEQFF. The CDR3 DNA sequence: TGTGCCAGCAGCTCACCAGGGTCGGGGAGCAATGAGCAGTTCTTC.

This clonotype ranks as medium-sized. This rearrangement joins TRBV6-5 to TRBJ2-7; D perhaps matches TRBD1 (6 bases). CDR1 is MNHEY, CDR2 SVGAGI, per germline. Deletions cut 8 bases from V and 3 bases from J, with 11 bases between. CDR3 size: 12 residues. CDR3 protein: CASPIRGYEQYV. The CDR3 DNA sequence: TGTGCCAGCCCTATCAGGGGCTACGAGCAGTACGTC.

This clonotype was counted ten times or more. The J gene is TRBJ2-2, the V gene TRBV5-4; TRBD1 matches at 8 bases. The V and J ends lost 6 bases and 2 bases, in that order; junction bases with no gene match: 12. The CDR3 has 17 residues. Germline CDR1 is SGHNT and CDR2 is YYREEE (reference sequence). The CDR3 DNA is TGTGCCAGCACTGGCCCCGGGACAGGAAGTAACACCGGGGAGCTGTTTTTT. Its translation: CASTGPGTGSNTGELFF.

This clonotype is judged medium-sized. V usage is TRBV6-5 and J usage is TRBJ2-7, with unresolved D. The CDR3 totals 14 residues. Trimming stripped 2 bases from V and 2 bases from J, with 10 bases between. Germline CDR1 is MNHEY and CDR2 is SVGAGI. The CDR3 region has the DNA TGTGCCAGCAGTTACGGGCCCCCTACCTACGAGCAGTACTTC. Amino acid sequence: CASSYGPPTYEQYF.

The chain carries TRBV6-2 or TRBV6-3 and TRBJ1-6; D call uncertain. V shed 7 bases and J shed 7 bases, with 20 bases lying between them. Germline-derived CDR1 and CDR2 are MNHEY and SVGEGT. There are 16 residues in the CDR3. CDR3 nucleotides: TGTGCCAGCACGCGCGGGCGTCTAGGCCGAAATTCACCCCTCCACTTT. Its protein is CASTRGRLGRNSPLHF.

This clonotype was seen at least ten times. V is TRBV29-1 and J is TRBJ2-5; 7 nucleotides match TRBD2. This CDR3 has 12 residues. V shed 7 bases and J 2 bases; nucleotides not matched to a gene: 4. CDR1 and CDR2 (germline): SQVTM, ANQGSEA. The CDR3 is CSGGGSQETQYF. DNA of the CDR3: TGCAGCGGGGGGGGGTCACAAGAGACCCAGTACTTC.

This clonotype appeared many times. The V and J genes are TRBV7-2 and TRBJ1-2, with 8 bases fitting TRBD1. In germline, CDR1 is SGHTA, CDR2 FQGNSA. The CDR3 is 15 residues long. J gave up 4 bases and V 6 bases, and 10 bases lay outside the gene matches. DNA for the CDR3: TGTGCCAGCAGGTTTGACAGGGGCGAAACCTATGGCTACACCTTC. Translating gives CASRFDRGETYGYTF. Based on the CDR3 plus reference TRBV7-2 and TRBJ1-2, the full variable domain is GAGVSQSPSNKVTEKGKDVELRCDPISGHTALYWYRQSLGQGLEFLIYFQGNSAPDKSGLPSDRFSAERTGGSVSTLTIQRTQQEDSAVYLCASRFDRGETYGYTFGSGTRLTVV.

This clonotype was counted at least ten times. The V gene is TRBV7-2, the J gene TRBJ2-7, with D maybe TRBD1 (5 bases). The CDR3 totals 15 residues. Germline CDR1 SGHTA, CDR2 FQGNSA. V dropped 2 bases and J dropped 5 bases, with 16 bases sitting between them. The DNA for the CDR3 is TGTGCCAGCAGCTTAAGTTGGGGCTCTCTCCACGAGCAGTACTTC. It is translated as CASSLSWGSLHEQYF.

This clonotype is classed as medium-sized. The rearrangement uses TRBV5-1 and TRBJ1-1, with 8 nucleotides matching TRBD1. The germline V gene encodes CDR1 SGHRS and CDR2 YFSETQ. CDR3 length equals 13 residues. The trim removed 4 bases at V and 4 bases at J, leaving 3 bases unmatched. DNA of the CDR3: TGCGCCAGCAGCATAGGGACAGGCACTGAAGCTTTCTTT. This gives the protein CASSIGTGTEAFF.

This clonotype ranks as medium-sized. The V gene is TRBV7-9, the J gene TRBJ1-2, with D uncertain. This CDR3 comprises 13 residues. Deletions cut 3 bases from V and 4 bases from J, with 9 bases between. The germline V gene encodes CDR1 SEHNR and CDR2 FQNEAQ (reference sequence). The CDR3 protein is CASSFGRFYGYTF. As DNA, the CDR3 is TGTGCCAGCAGCTTCGGCCGATTCTATGGCTACACCTTC.

This clonotype qualifies as medium-sized. This sequence joins TRBV5-1 and TRBJ2-5; the match to TRBD2 covers 7 bases. Germline V CDR1 and CDR2: SGHRS, YFSETQ. Trimming removed 4 bases from V and 1 base from J; junction bases left unmatched: 1. The length of the CDR3 is 13 residues. CDR3: CASSGGVQETQYF. Written as DNA, the CDR3 is TGCGCCAGCAGCGGGGGGGTCCAAGAGACCCAGTACTTC.

Ten or more counts support this clonotype. This sequence joins TRBV12-3 or TRBV12-4 and TRBJ1-6; 10 bases match TRBD1. V was clipped by 3 bases and J by 8 bases; unmatched bases: 4. The CDR3 contains 15 residues. The CDR3 spells CASSLGGQGDSPLHF. DNA for the CDR3: TGTGCCAGCAGTTTGGGCGGACAGGGGGATTCACCCCTCCACTTT.

This clonotype was counted ten times or more. The J gene is TRBJ2-5, the V gene TRBV5-1; D is possibly TRBD2 (6 bases). Deletions cut 0 bases from V and 1 base from J, with 10 bases between. This CDR3 is 15 amino acids long. CDR1 SGHRS and CDR2 YFSETQ come from the germline V gene. The CDR3 region has the DNA TGCGCCAGCAGCTTGGGCGGTAGCGGCCAAGAGACCCAGTACTTC. Protein product: CASSLGGSGQETQYF.

This clonotype is categorized as medium-sized. The chain joins TRBV11-2 to TRBJ1-2; maybe TRBD1 (6 bases). Trimming shortened V by 5 bases and J by 6 bases, and 19 bases separated the two germline ends. The CDR3 extends over 15 amino acids. Germline CDR1 reads SGHAT; CDR2 reads FQNNGV. The CDR3 DNA is TGTGCCAGCAGCCCGCTCGGACAGAGGGGCCATGGCTACACCTTC. This translates into CASSPLGQRGHGYTF.

This clonotype was seen ten or more times. This chain uses TRBV3-1 with TRBJ1-5, with no clear D. The ends were cut back, 0 bases at V and 4 bases at J, with 4 bases in the middle. Germline V gives CDR1 LGHDT, CDR2 YNNKEL (reference sequence). This CDR3 is 13 amino acids long. This CDR3 reads CASSQDLNQPQHF. In DNA form, the CDR3 reads TGTGCCAGCAGCCAAGATCTGAATCAGCCCCAGCATTTT.